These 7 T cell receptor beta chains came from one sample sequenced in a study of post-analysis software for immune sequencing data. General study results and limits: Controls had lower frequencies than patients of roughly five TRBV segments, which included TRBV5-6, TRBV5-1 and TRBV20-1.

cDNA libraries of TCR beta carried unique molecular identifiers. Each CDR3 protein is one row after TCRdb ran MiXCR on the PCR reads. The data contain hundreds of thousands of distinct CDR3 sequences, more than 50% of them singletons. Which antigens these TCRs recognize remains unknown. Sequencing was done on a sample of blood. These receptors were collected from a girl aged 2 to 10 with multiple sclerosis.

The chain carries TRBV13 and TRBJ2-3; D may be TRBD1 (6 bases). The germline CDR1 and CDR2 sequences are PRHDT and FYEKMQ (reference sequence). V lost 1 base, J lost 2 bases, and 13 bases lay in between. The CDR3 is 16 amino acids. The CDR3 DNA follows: TGTGCCAGCAGCTTAGCCCCGGACAGTTTCACAGATACGCAGTATTTT. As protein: CASSLAPDSFTDTQYF.

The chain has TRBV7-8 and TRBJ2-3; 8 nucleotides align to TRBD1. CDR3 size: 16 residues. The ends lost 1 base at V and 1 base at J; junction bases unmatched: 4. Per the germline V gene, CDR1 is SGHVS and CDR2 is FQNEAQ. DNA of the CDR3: TGTGCCAGCAGCTTAGTTGTGGGACAGGGCACAGATACGCAGTATTTT. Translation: CASSLVVGQGTDTQYF.

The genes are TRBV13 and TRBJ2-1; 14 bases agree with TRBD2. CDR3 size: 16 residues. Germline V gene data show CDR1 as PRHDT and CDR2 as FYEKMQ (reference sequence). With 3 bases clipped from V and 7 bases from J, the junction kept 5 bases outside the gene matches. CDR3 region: CASSFGTSGSNNEQFF. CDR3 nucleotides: TGTGCCAGCAGCTTCGGGACTAGCGGGAGTAATAATGAGCAGTTCTTC.

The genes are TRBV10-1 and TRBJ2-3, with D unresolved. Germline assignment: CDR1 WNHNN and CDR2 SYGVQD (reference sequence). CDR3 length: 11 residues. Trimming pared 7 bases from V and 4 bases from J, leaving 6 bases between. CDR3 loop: CASTDSDTQYF. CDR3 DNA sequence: TGCGCCAGCACCGACTCAGATACGCAGTATTTT.

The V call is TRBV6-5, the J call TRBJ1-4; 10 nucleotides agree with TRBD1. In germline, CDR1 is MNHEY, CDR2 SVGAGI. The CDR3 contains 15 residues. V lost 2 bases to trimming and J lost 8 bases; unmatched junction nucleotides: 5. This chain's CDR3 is CASSYTDRGYEKLFF. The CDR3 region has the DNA TGTGCCAGCAGTTACACGGACAGGGGGTACGAAAAACTGTTTTTT.

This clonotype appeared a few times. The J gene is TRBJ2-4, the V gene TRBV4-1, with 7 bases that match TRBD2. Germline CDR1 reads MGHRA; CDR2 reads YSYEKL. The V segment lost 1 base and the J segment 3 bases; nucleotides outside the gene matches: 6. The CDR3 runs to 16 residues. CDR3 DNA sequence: TGCGCCAGCAGCCAAGGCGCGGGAGTTGTCAAAAACATTCAGTACTTC. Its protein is CASSQGAGVVKNIQYF.

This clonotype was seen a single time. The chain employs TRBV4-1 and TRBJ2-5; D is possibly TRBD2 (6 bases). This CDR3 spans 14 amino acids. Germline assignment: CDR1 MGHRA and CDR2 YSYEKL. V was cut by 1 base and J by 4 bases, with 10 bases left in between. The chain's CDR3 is CASSQVEGRETQYF. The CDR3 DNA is TGCGCCAGCAGCCAAGTGGAGGGGCGAGAGACCCAGTACTTC.